Shown below are 21 T cell receptor beta chains from a single sample sequenced in a study of cytomegalovirus exposure and HLA in healthy donors. Primers: 60 Vbeta forward and 13 Jbeta reverse. Produced via immunoSEQ multiplex PCR; TCRdb's table is partial and in-frame only. The data show about 190,000 clones, about 88% seen once. The sequencing sample was made of PBMCs. All receptors come from a woman under 30 in good health and CMV-seronegative.

The chain couples TRBV10-3 to TRBJ2-5; D unresolved. Near its end, the DNA agrees better with TRBJ2-7, so the J call may be wrong. The CDR3 is made up of 16 amino acids. Germline CDR1 is ENHRY and CDR2 is SYGVKD. CDR3 residues: CAISESTPGYGYEQYF. The CDR3 region has the DNA TGTGCCATCAGTGAGTCGACTCCGGGTTACGGCTACGAGCAGTACTTC.

The sample holds one count of this clone. This chain connects TRBV21-1 to TRBJ2-3; TRBD2 was called by the table and not checked on the DNA. TRBV21-1 constitutes a pseudogene. CDR3 length equals 16 residues. DNA of the CDR3: TGTGCCAGCAGCAAAGGGAGCGGGGGAGGGCCAGATACGCAGTATTTT. Protein sequence: CASSKGSGGGPDTQYF.

This rearrangement joins TRBV5-1 to TRBJ2-2, with TRBD1 identical over 9 bases. Germline V gene data show CDR1 as SGHRS and CDR2 as YFSETQ. CDR3 length equals 14 residues. The V gene end was trimmed by 4 bases and the J gene end by 6 bases; junction bases not matched to a gene: 4. The CDR3 loop is CASSGTGTAGELFF. As DNA, the CDR3 is TGCGCCAGCAGCGGGACAGGGACCGCCGGGGAGCTGTTTTTT.

The chain links TRBV13 to TRBJ1-1, with 7 bases that match TRBD1. The CDR3 is 17 residues long. The V gene's germline CDR1 is PRHDT and CDR2 FYEKMQ (reference sequence). V lost 5 bases to trimming and J lost 3 bases; unmatched junction nucleotides: 15. The CDR3: CASSPSLRLDRDTEAFF. The CDR3 DNA follows: TGTGCCAGCAGCCCCTCCTTGAGACTCGACAGGGACACTGAAGCTTTCTTT.

The chain recombines TRBV6-6 with TRBJ2-3; D is possibly TRBD2 (6 bases). Trimming removed 8 bases at V and 0 bases at J, with 12 bases between. This CDR3 region has 14 residues. Germline values: CDR1 MNHNY, CDR2 SVGAGI (reference sequence). As DNA, the CDR3 is TGTGCCAGCCGTTGGGGGGAAAGCACAGATACGCAGTATTTT. Its translation is CASRWGESTDTQYF.

The chain carries TRBV30 and TRBJ1-5; possible D gene TRBD1, 6 bases. V lost 0 bases and J lost 6, with 18 bases in between. The CDR3 consists of 16 residues. Germline CDR1 reads GTSNPN; CDR2 reads SVGIG (reference sequence). Here the CDR3 DNA reads TGTGCCTGGAGTGTACTCTCGGGCCGGGACACTCAGCCCCAGCATTTT. Protein sequence: CAWSVLSGRDTQPQHF.

The V and J genes are TRBV30 and TRBJ1-3; D unresolved. V was shortened by 0 bases and J by 4 bases, with 7 bases between the two germline ends. Germline V gene sequence: CDR1 GTSNPN, CDR2 SVGIG (reference sequence). The CDR3 length is 13 residues. In DNA form, the CDR3 reads TGTGCCTGGAGTGTCGTCCAGGGAAACACCATATATTTT. It codes for CAWSVVQGNTIYF.

The chain employs TRBV9 and TRBJ2-5, with 7 bases matching TRBD1. In germline, CDR1 is SGDLS, CDR2 YYNGEE. The V and J ends lost 4 bases and 3 bases, in that order; junction bases with no gene match: 9. The CDR3 consists of 15 residues. The CDR3 DNA follows: TGTGCCAGCAGCTTTCGGGACAGCTCAGAAGAGACCCAGTACTTC. Translation: CASSFRDSSEETQYF.

The rearrangement uses TRBV10-3 and TRBJ1-1, with 10 bases fitting TRBD1. Germline CDR1 ENHRY, CDR2 SYGVKD. The junction had 8 bases not matched to a gene; V was cut back by 7 bases and J by 6 bases. This CDR3 has 14 residues. The CDR3 reads CAIKLTGGSPEAFF. The DNA of the CDR3 is TGTGCCATCAAATTGACAGGGGGCAGTCCTGAAGCTTTCTTT.

V is TRBV10-3 and J is TRBJ1-1; D is unresolved. CDR3 length: 12 residues. Trimming removed 6 bases from V and 1 base from J, with 6 bases in between. Germline CDR1 ENHRY, CDR2 SYGVKD. The CDR3 protein is CAIRTTNTEAFF. CDR3 DNA: TGTGCCATCAGAACAACGAACACTGAAGCTTTCTTT.

This clone was detected a few times. The genes are TRBV6-5 and TRBJ1-3; D gene unclear. Looked up from germline, CDR1 is MNHEY and CDR2 is SVGAGI. CDR3 length equals 13 residues. Trimming took 7 bases from V and 3 from J, leaving 10 bases between them. The chain's CDR3 is CASTTRGGNTIYF. The CDR3 nucleotides are TGTGCCAGCACTACCCGGGGTGGAAACACCATATATTTT.

The chain recombines TRBV11-3 with TRBJ2-2; no reliable D call. Germline CDR1 reads SGHNT; CDR2 reads YENEEA. The CDR3 is 15 residues long. Trimming removed 0 bases from V and 0 bases from J, with 5 bases in between. CDR3 sequence: CASSLDGPNTGELFF. DNA for the CDR3: TGTGCCAGCAGCTTAGATGGGCCGAACACCGGGGAGCTGTTTTTT.

V is TRBV4-3 and J is TRBJ2-2, with 11 nucleotides matching TRBD2. The V and J ends lost 1 base and 4 bases, in that order; junction bases with no gene match: 5. The germline CDR1 and CDR2 sequences are LGHNA and YSLEER. This CDR3 is built from 17 residues. CDR3 region: CASSQVSGRVATGELFF. DNA of the CDR3: TGCGCCAGCAGCCAAGTTAGCGGGAGGGTAGCCACCGGGGAGCTGTTTTTT.

The gene calls are TRBV11-2 and TRBJ2-1; tentatively, D is TRBD1 (7 bases). CDR1 is SGHAT and CDR2 is FQNNGV in the germline V gene. The CDR3 contains 15 residues. Trimming pared 8 bases from V and 11 bases from J, leaving 25 bases between. Here the CDR3 reads CASLDRGTAPLKQFF. For the CDR3, the DNA is TGTGCCAGCCTGGACCGGGGGACAGCCCCTTTGAAGCAGTTCTTC.

The chain links TRBV10-1 to TRBJ2-7; D might be TRBD2 (6 bases). Germline CDR1 and CDR2: WNHNN and SYGVQD (reference sequence). This CDR3 region has 10 residues. V dropped 10 bases and J dropped 7 bases, with 11 bases sitting between them. In DNA, the CDR3 is TGCGCCAAGCGGGCGGGAGAGCAGTACTTC. It codes for CAKRAGEQYF.

Of note for this clone: Other DNA sequences in the same sample also yield this CDR3. The J gene is TRBJ1-1, the V gene TRBV6-5; 9 bases match TRBD1. Per germline, CDR1 MNHEY and CDR2 SVGAGI. V was pared by 6 bases and J by 1 base, with 6 bases of the junction left unmatched. This CDR3 has 15 amino acids. CDR3 region: CASRDGGQGNTEAFF. The CDR3 DNA reads as TGTGCCAGCAGGGACGGGGGACAGGGGAACACTGAAGCTTTCTTT.

The chain joins TRBV5-4 to TRBJ2-2; weak D call: TRBD2 (5 bases). Trimming cost V 7 bases and J 4 bases, with 11 bases left between them. This CDR3 is built from 13 residues. Germline values: CDR1 SGHNT, CDR2 YYREEE (reference sequence). The CDR3 protein is CASASGATGELFF. CDR3 nucleotide sequence: TGTGCCAGCGCGAGCGGAGCCACCGGGGAGCTGTTTTTT.

The chain has TRBV4-2 and TRBJ2-5; 12 bases map to TRBD2. With 4 bases clipped from V and 5 bases from J, the junction kept 14 bases outside the gene matches. Germline V gives CDR1 LGHNA, CDR2 YNFKEQ. The CDR3 has 18 amino acids. The CDR3 DNA is TGTGCCAGCAGCCCAAACACCGGACTAGCGGGGTCCCGGGAGACCCAGTACTTC. Amino acids: CASSPNTGLAGSRETQYF.

The rearrangement uses TRBV29-1 and TRBJ1-2; the D gene is possibly TRBD1 (5 bases). CDR3 length: 11 residues. Germline values: CDR1 SQVTM, CDR2 ANQGSEA. V lost 0 bases to trimming and J lost 13 bases, with 12 bases between them. The CDR3 reads CSVEDAGPVTF. The CDR3 nucleotides read TGCAGCGTTGAAGACGCGGGGCCCGTCACCTTC.

The rearrangement links TRBV12-5 to TRBJ2-2; a possible D gene is TRBD2 (5 bases). Germline V gene lookup returns CDR1 LGHNT and CDR2 FRNRAP. Between the trimmed V and J ends, which lost 6 bases and 6 bases, there was a span of 17 bases. This CDR3 spans 15 amino acids. The CDR3 spells CASGSTGMGSGELFF. The DNA for the CDR3 is TGTGCTAGTGGATCAACGGGGATGGGTTCCGGGGAGCTGTTTTTT.

The chain combines TRBV7-2 with TRBJ2-1; TRBD2 agrees at 10 bases. V shed 6 bases and J 5 bases; nucleotides not matched to a gene: 7. The CDR3 loop spans 15 amino acids. CDR1 and CDR2 from the germline V gene are SGHTA and FQGNSA. The CDR3 DNA reads as TGTGCCAGCAGTCAAGGACTAGCGGCGAACAATGAGCAGTTCTTC. Amino acid sequence: CASSQGLAANNEQFF.